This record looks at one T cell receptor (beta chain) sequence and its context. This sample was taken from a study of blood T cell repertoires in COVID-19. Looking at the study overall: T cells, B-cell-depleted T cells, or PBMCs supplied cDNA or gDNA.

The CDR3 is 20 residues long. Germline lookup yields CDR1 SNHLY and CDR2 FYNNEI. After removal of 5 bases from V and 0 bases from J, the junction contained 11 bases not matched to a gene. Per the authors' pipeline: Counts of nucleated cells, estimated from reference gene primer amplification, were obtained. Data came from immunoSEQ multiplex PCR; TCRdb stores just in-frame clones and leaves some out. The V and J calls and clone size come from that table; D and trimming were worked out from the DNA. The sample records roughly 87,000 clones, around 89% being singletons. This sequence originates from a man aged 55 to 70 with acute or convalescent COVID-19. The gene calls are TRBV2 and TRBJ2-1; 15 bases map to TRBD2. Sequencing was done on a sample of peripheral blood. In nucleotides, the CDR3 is TGTGCCAGCAGTAGGGGACTCGGACTAGCGGGAGGGAGCTCCTACAATGAGCAGTTCTTC. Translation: CASSRGLGLAGGSSYNEQFF. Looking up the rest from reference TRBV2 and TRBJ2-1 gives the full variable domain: EPEVTQTPSHQVTQMGQEVILRCVPISNHLYFYWYRQILGQKVEFLVSFYNNEISEKSEIFDDQFSVERPDGSNFTLKIRSTKLEDSAMYFCASSRGLGLAGGSSYNEQFFGPGTRLTVL.